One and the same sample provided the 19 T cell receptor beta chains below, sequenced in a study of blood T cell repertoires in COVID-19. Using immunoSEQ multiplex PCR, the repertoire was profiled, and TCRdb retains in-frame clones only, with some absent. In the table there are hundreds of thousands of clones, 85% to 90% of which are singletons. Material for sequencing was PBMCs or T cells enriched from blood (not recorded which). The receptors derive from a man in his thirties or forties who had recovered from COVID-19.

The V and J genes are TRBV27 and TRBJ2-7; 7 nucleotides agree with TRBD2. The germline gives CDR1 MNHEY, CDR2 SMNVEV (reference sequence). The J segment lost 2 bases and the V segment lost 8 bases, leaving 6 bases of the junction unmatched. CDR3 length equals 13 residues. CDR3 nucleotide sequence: TGTGCCAGCGGAATAGCGGGCGCCTACGAGCAGTACTTC. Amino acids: CASGIAGAYEQYF.

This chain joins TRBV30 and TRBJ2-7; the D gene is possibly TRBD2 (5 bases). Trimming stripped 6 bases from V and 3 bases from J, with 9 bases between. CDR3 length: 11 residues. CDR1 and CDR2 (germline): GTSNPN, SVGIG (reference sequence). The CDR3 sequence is CACSGIYEQYF. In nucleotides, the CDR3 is TGTGCCTGCAGCGGAATCTACGAGCAGTACTTC. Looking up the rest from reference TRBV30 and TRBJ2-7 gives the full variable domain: SQTIHQWPATLVQPVGSPLSLECTVEGTSNPNLYWYRQAAGRGLQLLFYSVGIGQISSEVPQNLSASRPQDRQFILSSKKLLLSDSGFYLCACSGIYEQYFGPGTRLTVT.

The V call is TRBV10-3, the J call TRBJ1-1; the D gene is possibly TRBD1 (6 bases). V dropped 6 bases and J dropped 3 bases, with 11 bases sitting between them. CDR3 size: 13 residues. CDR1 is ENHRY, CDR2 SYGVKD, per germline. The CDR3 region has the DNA TGTGCCATCAGGGACAGTGCGGACACTGAAGCTTTCTTT. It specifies CAIRDSADTEAFF.

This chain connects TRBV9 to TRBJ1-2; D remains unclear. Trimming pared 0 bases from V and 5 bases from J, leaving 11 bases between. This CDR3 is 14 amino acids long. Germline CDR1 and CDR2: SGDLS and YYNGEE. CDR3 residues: CASSVGETDYGYTF. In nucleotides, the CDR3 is TGTGCCAGCAGCGTAGGGGAGACTGATTATGGCTACACCTTC.

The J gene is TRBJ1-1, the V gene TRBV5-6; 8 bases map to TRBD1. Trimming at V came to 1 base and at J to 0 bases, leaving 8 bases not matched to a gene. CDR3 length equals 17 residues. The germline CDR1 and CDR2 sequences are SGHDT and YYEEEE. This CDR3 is CASSLSGTGGVNTEAFF. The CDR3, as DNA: TGTGCCAGCAGCTTGTCGGGCACAGGGGGGGTGAACACTGAAGCTTTCTTT. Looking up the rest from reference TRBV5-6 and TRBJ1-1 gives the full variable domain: DAGVTQSPTHLIKTRGQQVTLRCSPKSGHDTVSWYQQALGQGPQFIFQYYEEEERQRGNFPDRFSGHQFPNYSSELNVNALLLGDSALYLCASSLSGTGGVNTEAFFGQGTRLTVV.

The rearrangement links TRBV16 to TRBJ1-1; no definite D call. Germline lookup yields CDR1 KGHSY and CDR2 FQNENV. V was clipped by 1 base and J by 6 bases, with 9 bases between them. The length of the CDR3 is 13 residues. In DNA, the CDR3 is TGTGCCAGCAGCCAATTCGGGAGGCCTGAAGCTTTCTTT. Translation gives CASSQFGRPEAFF.

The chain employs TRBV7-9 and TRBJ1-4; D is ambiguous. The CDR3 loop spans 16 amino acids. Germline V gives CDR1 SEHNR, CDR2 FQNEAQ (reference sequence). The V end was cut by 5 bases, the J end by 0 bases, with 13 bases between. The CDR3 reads CASSRRGPTTNEKLFF. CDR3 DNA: TGTGCCAGCAGCCGTCGTGGGCCGACAACTAATGAAAAACTGTTTTTT.

This chain's CDR3 is CASRPGEWAGGKQFF. CDR3 nucleotides: TGTGCCAGCAGACCCGGAGAGTGGGCGGGAGGGAAGCAGTTCTTC. The V and J genes are TRBV6-5 and TRBJ2-1; 9 positions match TRBD2. V gave up 6 bases and J gave up 11 bases; unmatched junction bases: 14. Germline CDR1 and CDR2: MNHEY and SVGAGI. The CDR3 consists of 15 residues.

DNA for the CDR3: TGTGCCAGCAGCTCGCGGAGACAAGGGGGTGTTTTGGCTAATGAAAAACTGTTTTTT. Protein product: CASSSRRQGGVLANEKLFF. J is TRBJ1-4 and V is TRBV5-5; D is perhaps TRBD1 (6 bases). The CDR3 totals 19 residues. V dropped 3 bases and J dropped 3 bases, with 24 bases sitting between them. CDR1 is SGHKS, CDR2 YYEKEE, per germline (reference sequence).

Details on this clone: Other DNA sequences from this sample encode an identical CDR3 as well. For the CDR3, the DNA is TGTGCCTGGAAGGGGCAGGGAAACTCACCCCTCCACTTT. Its translation: CAWKGQGNSPLHF. This chain links TRBV30 with TRBJ1-6; tentative D call: TRBD1 (5 bases). CDR1 is GTSNPN and CDR2 is SVGIG in the germline V gene (reference sequence). The CDR3 is made up of 13 amino acids. The V and J ends lost 4 bases and 10 bases respectively, with 14 bases between them.

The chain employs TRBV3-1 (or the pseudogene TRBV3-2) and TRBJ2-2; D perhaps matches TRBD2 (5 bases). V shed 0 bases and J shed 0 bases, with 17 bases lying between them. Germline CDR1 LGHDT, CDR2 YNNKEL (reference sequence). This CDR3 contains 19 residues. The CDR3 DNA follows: TGTGCCAGCAGCCAAGATGGTATCGGACCGGGAACGAACACCGGGGAGCTGTTTTTT. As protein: CASSQDGIGPGTNTGELFF.

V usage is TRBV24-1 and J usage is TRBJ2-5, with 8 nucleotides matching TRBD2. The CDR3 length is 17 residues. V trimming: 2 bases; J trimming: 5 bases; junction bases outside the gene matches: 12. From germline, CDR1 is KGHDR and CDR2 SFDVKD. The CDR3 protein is CATSDSERRGARETQYF. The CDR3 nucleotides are TGTGCCACCAGTGATTCAGAGAGGCGGGGGGCGCGGGAGACCCAGTACTTC.

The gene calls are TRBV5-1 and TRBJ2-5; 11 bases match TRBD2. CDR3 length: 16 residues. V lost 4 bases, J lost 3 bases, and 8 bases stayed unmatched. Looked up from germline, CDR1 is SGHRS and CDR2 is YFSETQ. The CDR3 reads CASSLQLAGVEETQYF. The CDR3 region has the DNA TGCGCCAGCAGCCTTCAACTAGCGGGAGTTGAAGAGACCCAGTACTTC.

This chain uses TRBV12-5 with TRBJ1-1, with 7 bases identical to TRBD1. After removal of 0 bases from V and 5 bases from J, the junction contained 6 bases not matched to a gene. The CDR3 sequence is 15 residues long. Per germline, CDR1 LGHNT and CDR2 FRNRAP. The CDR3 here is CASGLVLGGRTEAFF. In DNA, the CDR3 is TGTGCTAGTGGTTTGGTTTTAGGGGGCCGGACTGAAGCTTTCTTT. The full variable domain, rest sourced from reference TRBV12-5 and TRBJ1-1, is DARVTQTPRHKVTEMGQEVTMRCQPILGHNTVFWYRQTMMQGLELLAYFRNRAPLDDSGMPKDRFSAEMPDATLATLKIQPSEPRDSAVYFCASGLVLGGRTEAFFGQGTRLTVV.

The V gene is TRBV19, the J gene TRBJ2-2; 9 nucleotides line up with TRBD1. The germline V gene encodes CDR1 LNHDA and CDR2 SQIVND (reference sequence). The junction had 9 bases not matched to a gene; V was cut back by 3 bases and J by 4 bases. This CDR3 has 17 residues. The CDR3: CASSMVKGQGITGELFF. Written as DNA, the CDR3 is TGTGCCAGTAGTATGGTCAAGGGACAGGGAATCACCGGGGAGCTGTTTTTT. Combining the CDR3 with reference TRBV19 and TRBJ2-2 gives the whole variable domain DGGITQSPKYLFRKEGQNVTLSCEQNLNHDAMYWYRQDPGQGLRLIYYSQIVNDFQKGDIAEGYSVSREKKESFPLTVTSAQKNPTAFYLCASSMVKGQGITGELFFGEGSRLTVL.

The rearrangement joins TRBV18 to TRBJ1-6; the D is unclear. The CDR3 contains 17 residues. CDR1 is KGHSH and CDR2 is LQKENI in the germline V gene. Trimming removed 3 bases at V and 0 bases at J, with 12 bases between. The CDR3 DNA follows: TGTGCCAGCTCACCTCAAACAGTGAGCTCCTATAATTCACCCCTCCACTTT. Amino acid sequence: CASSPQTVSSYNSPLHF.

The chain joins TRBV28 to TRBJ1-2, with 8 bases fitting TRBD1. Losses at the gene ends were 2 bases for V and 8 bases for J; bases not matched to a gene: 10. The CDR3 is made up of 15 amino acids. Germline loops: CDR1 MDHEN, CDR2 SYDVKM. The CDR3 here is CASSLPGQGVWGYTF. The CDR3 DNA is TGTGCCAGCAGTTTACCCGGACAGGGTGTTTGGGGCTACACCTTC.

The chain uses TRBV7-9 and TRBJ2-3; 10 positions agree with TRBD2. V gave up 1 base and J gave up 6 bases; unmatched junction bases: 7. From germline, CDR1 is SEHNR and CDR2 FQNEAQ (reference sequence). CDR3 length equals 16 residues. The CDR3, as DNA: TGTGCCAGCAGCTTAGAAGCGGGAGGGCCGGTGGATACGCAGTATTTT. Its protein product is CASSLEAGGPVDTQYF.

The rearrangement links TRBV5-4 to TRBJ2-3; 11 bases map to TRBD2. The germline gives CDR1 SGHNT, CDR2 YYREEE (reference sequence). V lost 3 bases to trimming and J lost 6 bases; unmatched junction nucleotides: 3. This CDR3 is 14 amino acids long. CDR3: CASSSGTSGDTQYF. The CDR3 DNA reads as TGTGCCAGCAGCTCCGGGACTAGCGGCGATACGCAGTATTTT.